One and the same sample provided the 11 T cell receptor beta chains below, sequenced in a study of identical twins. One entry per CDR3 protein results from TCRdb running MiXCR on the 5' RACE reads. The data show around 670,000 distinct CDR3 sequences, with 5.5% to 6.5% seen just once and 1.5% to 2% held by the top ten. Input material: naive T cells sorted from blood. The source of these receptors is a young man in good health.

This clonotype was observed a few times. The rearrangement joins TRBV18 to TRBJ1-6; 7 bases fit TRBD1. The CDR3 runs to 16 residues. The V gene end was trimmed by 3 bases and the J gene end by 11 bases; junction bases not matched to a gene: 13. Germline CDR1 reads KGHSH; CDR2 reads LQKENI. The CDR3 sequence: CASSPEQTGSFAPLHF. The CDR3 nucleotides are TGTGCCAGCTCACCCGAACAGACAGGGAGTTTCGCACCCCTCCACTTT.

The chain joins TRBV7-3 to TRBJ2-1; 9 nucleotides line up with TRBD2. The V segment lost 6 bases and the J segment 5 bases; nucleotides outside the gene matches: 8. The V gene's germline CDR1 is SGHTA and CDR2 FQGTGA. The CDR3 is made up of 15 amino acids. The CDR3 loop is CASRSSGSVDNEQFF. The CDR3 region has the DNA TGTGCCAGCAGAAGTAGCGGGAGCGTGGACAATGAGCAGTTCTTC.

This clonotype was seen a handful of times. The CDR3 protein is CATQAGTASDTQYF. CDR3 nucleotide sequence: TGTGCCACTCAAGCCGGGACAGCATCAGATACGCAGTATTTT. The V and J genes are TRBV15 and TRBJ2-3; 7 nucleotides match TRBD1. V shed 9 bases, J shed 4 bases, and the junction held 10 bases outside the gene matches. Germline V gene lookup returns CDR1 LNHNV and CDR2 YYDKDF (reference sequence). The CDR3 length is 14 residues.

The chain links TRBV2 to TRBJ2-5; the D gene is possibly TRBD2 (6 bases). In germline, CDR1 is SNHLY, CDR2 FYNNEI. This CDR3 spans 13 amino acids. V dropped 6 bases and J dropped 4 bases, with 12 bases sitting between them. The CDR3, as DNA: TGTGCCAGCAGGGTGCGGGAAGGAGAGACCCAGTACTTC. Its translation is CASRVREGETQYF.

This clonotype showed up just a few times. The chain is built from TRBV20-1 and TRBJ2-3; the D is unclear. V lost 4 bases, J lost 1 base, and 15 bases lay in between. The length of the CDR3 is 15 residues. Per germline, CDR1 DFQATT and CDR2 SNEGSKA (reference sequence). The CDR3 region has the DNA TGCAGTGCTAACAACCTTGGGTACGGCACAGATACGCAGTATTTT. As protein: CSANNLGYGTDTQYF.

Ten or more counts support this clonotype. The gene calls are TRBV5-6 and TRBJ1-5; D possibly corresponds to TRBD1 (6 bases). The CDR3 consists of 15 residues. Deletions cut 4 bases from V and 6 bases from J, with 17 bases between. Germline values: CDR1 SGHDT, CDR2 YYEEEE. This CDR3 is CASSLGQLAAQPQHF. CDR3 in DNA: TGTGCCAGCAGCCTCGGACAGTTGGCCGCTCAGCCCCAGCATTTT.

This clonotype was picked up many times. The gene calls are TRBV12-3 or TRBV12-4 and TRBJ2-7; no firm D call. Trimming took off 6 bases at V and 0 bases at J, with 12 bases between the two ends. The CDR3 has 14 amino acids. In nucleotides, the CDR3 is TGTGCCAGCAGCCCCTTCGTGGACTCCTACGAGCAGTACTTC. Its protein is CASSPFVDSYEQYF.

This chain joins TRBV10-3 and TRBJ2-1; D may correspond to TRBD1 or TRBD2 (5 bases each). V was cut by 8 bases and J by 6 bases, with 14 bases left in between. The CDR3 runs to 13 residues. Germline-derived CDR1 and CDR2 are ENHRY and SYGVKD. The chain's CDR3 is CAIGERGRNEQFF. CDR3 DNA sequence: TGTGCCATCGGAGAACGGGGCCGCAATGAGCAGTTCTTC.

J is TRBJ1-2 and V is TRBV4-1, with D possibly being TRBD1 (5 bases). CDR3 size: 14 residues. V lost 1 base and J 4 bases, leaving 10 bases between the germline ends. Germline CDR1 and CDR2: MGHRA and YSYEKL. This CDR3 reads CASSQGGSIYGYTF. The CDR3 nucleotides read TGCGCCAGCAGCCAAGGGGGGAGCATCTATGGCTACACCTTC.

This clonotype was seen many times. The rearrangement uses TRBV6-2 or TRBV6-3 and TRBJ2-5; 7 bases agree with TRBD1. The CDR3 sequence is 14 residues long. Germline lookup yields CDR1 MNHEY and CDR2 SVGEGT. J gave up 1 base and V 10 bases, and 9 bases lay outside the gene matches. The CDR3 loop reads CATGQANLQETQYF. For the CDR3, the DNA is TGTGCCACAGGACAGGCAAATCTCCAAGAGACCCAGTACTTC.

This clonotype was seen many times. The J gene is TRBJ2-3, the V gene TRBV14; D is undetermined. The ends were cut back, 0 bases at V and 5 bases at J, with 3 bases in the middle. CDR1 is SGHDN, CDR2 FVKESK, per germline. This CDR3 contains 12 residues. The CDR3 loop reads CASSQDGDTQYF. For the CDR3, the DNA is TGTGCCAGCAGCCAAGATGGAGATACGCAGTATTTT.